A single sample gave rise to the 27 T cell receptor beta chains below, sequenced in a study of blood T cell repertoires in COVID-19. Libraries were prepared by immunoSEQ multiplex PCR; TCRdb keeps only in-frame clonotypes and omits some of them. The profile shows approximately 290,000 clones, approximately 84% of them singletons. The specimen was peripheral blood. These receptors came from a person aged 70 to 79 with COVID-19, enrolled during active disease.

The chain has TRBV9 and TRBJ2-7; D ambiguous. Trimming took off 0 bases at V and 0 bases at J, with 10 bases between the two ends. CDR1 SGDLS and CDR2 YYNGEE come from the germline V gene. This CDR3 is 15 amino acids long. The CDR3 nucleotides are TGTGCCAGCAGCGTAGATTCGAGGAGCTCCTACGAGCAGTACTTC. Its protein is CASSVDSRSSYEQYF.

The J gene is TRBJ1-3, the V gene TRBV6-2 or TRBV6-3; TRBD1 might be the D (6 bases). The CDR3 covers 16 residues. CDR1 MNHEY and CDR2 SVGEGT come from the germline V gene. Trimming took 6 bases from V and 1 from J, leaving 16 bases between them. In DNA, the CDR3 is TGTGCCAGCAGCGCGGCGGGGGCCATGTCTGGAAACACCATATATTTT. This encodes CASSAAGAMSGNTIYF.

Worth noting for this clone: A read error may account for a junction end that differs from germline. DNA for the CDR3: TGCAGCGTCACGGACCCTGTGGGGAGCTTC. Amino acids: CSVTDPVGSF. The chain couples TRBV29-1 to TRBJ1-2; D not resolved. The germline V gene has CDR1 SQVTM and CDR2 ANQGSEA. The CDR3 runs to 10 residues.

The chain uses TRBV5-6 and TRBJ2-7; a weak D match, TRBD1 (5 bases). The germline V gene encodes CDR1 SGHDT and CDR2 YYEEEE. V lost 1 base to trimming and J lost 2 bases, with 13 bases between them. The CDR3 totals 15 residues. In DNA form, the CDR3 reads TGTGCCAGCAGCTTGTTAGGGGAAGGTACCTACGAGCAGTACTTC. Translating gives CASSLLGEGTYEQYF.

This chain links TRBV5-6 with TRBJ1-4; TRBD1 matches 9 bases. Germline CDR1 SGHDT, CDR2 YYEEEE. The CDR3 runs 17 residues. The V and J ends lost 4 bases and 7 bases, in that order; junction bases with no gene match: 14. The CDR3 protein is CASSPGTGMNLREKLFF. The CDR3, as DNA: TGTGCCAGCAGCCCCGGGACAGGGATGAACCTTCGTGAAAAACTGTTTTTT.

The chain recombines TRBV24-1 with TRBJ1-3; 7 bases fit TRBD1. V lost 4 bases to trimming and J lost 0 bases; unmatched junction nucleotides: 8. Germline CDR1 reads KGHDR; CDR2 reads SFDVKD. CDR3 length: 17 residues. CDR3 nucleotides: TGTGCCACCAGTGAGTCGGGCAGGGGGACCTCTGGAAACACCATATATTTT. Protein product: CATSESGRGTSGNTIYF.

V usage is TRBV4-3 and J usage is TRBJ2-3; a possible D gene is TRBD1 (6 bases). Germline lookup yields CDR1 LGHNA and CDR2 YSLEER. V was trimmed by 0 bases and J by 2 bases, leaving 9 bases between them. The CDR3 covers 15 residues. In DNA, the CDR3 is TGCGCCAGCAGCCAAGATGGGGGCTACACAGATACGCAGTATTTT. Residues: CASSQDGGYTDTQYF.

This clone appeared many times. The V and J genes are TRBV7-3 and TRBJ2-5; TRBD1 might be the D (6 bases). Germline CDR1 and CDR2: SGHTA and FQGTGA. This CDR3 is 15 amino acids long. The V and J ends lost 4 bases and 8 bases respectively, with 20 bases between them. This chain's CDR3 is CASSSGQLEGGTQYF. The CDR3 DNA reads as TGTGCCAGCAGCTCCGGACAGCTCGAAGGGGGTACCCAGTACTTC.

This chain connects TRBV7-2 to TRBJ1-6; tentatively, D is TRBD1 (6 bases). Germline V gene sequence: CDR1 SGHTA, CDR2 FQGNSA. This CDR3 region has 15 residues. Trimming took off 5 bases at V and 6 bases at J, with 14 bases between the two ends. The CDR3 is CASSQEGGGNSPLHF. CDR3 DNA: TGTGCCAGCAGCCAAGAGGGGGGGGGTAATTCACCCCTCCACTTT.

As concerns this clone: This CDR3 is also generated by other DNA sequences in the sample. The chain uses TRBV19 and TRBJ2-7; TRBD1 matches at 11 bases. CDR1 is LNHDA, CDR2 SQIVND, per germline (reference sequence). Trimming removed 6 bases from V and 5 bases from J; junction bases left unmatched: 6. The CDR3 runs to 14 residues. The CDR3 protein is CASSAGQGVNEQYF. CDR3 DNA: TGTGCCAGTAGCGCGGGACAGGGGGTCAACGAGCAGTACTTC.

This chain uses TRBV5-6 with TRBJ1-1; D is ambiguous. Germline V CDR1 and CDR2: SGHDT, YYEEEE. V lost 2 bases and J lost 0, with 8 bases in between. The CDR3 is made up of 14 amino acids. CDR3 amino acids: CASSFLGVNTEAFF. The CDR3 nucleotides read TGTGCCAGCAGCTTCTTGGGAGTGAACACTGAAGCTTTCTTT.

The V gene is TRBV11-3, the J gene TRBJ2-2; D call uncertain. The CDR3 runs to 13 residues. Germline CDR1 and CDR2: SGHNT and YENEEA. The ends were cut back, 3 bases at V and 5 bases at J, with 7 bases in the middle. The DNA of the CDR3 is TGTGCCAGCAGCTTCCTAGGTACCGGGGAGCTGTTTTTT. It yields the protein CASSFLGTGELFF.

The gene calls are TRBV28 and TRBJ1-6, with 10 bases that match TRBD1. V lost 8 bases, J lost 9 bases, and 4 bases stayed unmatched. The CDR3 loop spans 13 amino acids. Looked up from germline, CDR1 is MDHEN and CDR2 is SYDVKM. The DNA for the CDR3 is TGTGCCAGCGGCCGGGACAGGGGTTCACCCCTCCACTTT. As protein: CASGRDRGSPLHF.

J is TRBJ1-3 and V is TRBV19; a possible D gene is TRBD1 (6 bases). Germline V gene sequence: CDR1 LNHDA, CDR2 SQIVND (reference sequence). The CDR3 is 14 residues long. Trimming took off 5 bases at V and 2 bases at J, with 10 bases between the two ends. The CDR3 reads CASSQQGAGNTIYF. CDR3 sequence (DNA): TGTGCCAGTAGTCAACAGGGAGCTGGAAACACCATATATTTT.

The V call is TRBV10-3, the J call TRBJ1-4, with 7 bases that match TRBD1. This CDR3 has 15 residues. J gave up 8 bases and V 0 bases, and 6 bases lay outside the gene matches. CDR1 ENHRY and CDR2 SYGVKD come from the germline V gene. In nucleotides, the CDR3 is TGTGCCATCAGTGAGTCGACAGGGATCGGAGAAAAACTGTTTTTT. This translates into CAISESTGIGEKLFF.

The chain employs TRBV4-1 and TRBJ2-5; D perhaps matches TRBD2 (6 bases). V was cut by 1 base and J by 7 bases, with 10 bases left in between. CDR1 is MGHRA and CDR2 is YSYEKL in the germline V gene. This CDR3 is built from 13 residues. The CDR3 sequence is CASSQGPGGTQYF. The CDR3 DNA reads as TGCGCCAGCAGCCAAGGGCCCGGGGGGACCCAGTACTTC.

The V call is TRBV24-1, the J call TRBJ2-5; D remains ambiguous. The germline V gene encodes CDR1 KGHDR and CDR2 SFDVKD. Trimming left V 5 bases short and J 3 bases short, with 12 bases between. The CDR3 extends over 14 amino acids. The CDR3 nucleotides are TGTGCCACCAGTGGTGACGGCGGAGAAGAGACCCAGTACTTC. Residues: CATSGDGGEETQYF.

The rearrangement links TRBV29-1 to TRBJ2-4, with D perhaps TRBD1 (6 bases). The CDR3 length is 15 residues. Trimming left V 2 bases short and J 0 bases short, with 11 bases between. From germline, CDR1 is SQVTM and CDR2 ANQGSEA. Here the CDR3 DNA reads TGCAGCGTTGAACCACAGGGTGTAGCCAAAAACATTCAGTACTTC. This codes for CSVEPQGVAKNIQYF.

This sequence joins TRBV27 and TRBJ2-2; TRBD1 agrees at 11 bases. Germline V lookup: CDR1 MNHEY, CDR2 SMNVEV (reference sequence). The CDR3 length is 15 residues. Germline trimming cut 5 bases from V and 7 bases from J; bases unmatched to any gene: 6. The CDR3 region is CASSKRTGGVGELFF. CDR3 bases: TGTGCCAGCAGTAAACGGACAGGGGGCGTCGGGGAGCTGTTTTTT.

This sequence joins TRBV30 and TRBJ2-3, with 15 bases aligning to TRBD2. The CDR3 contains 18 residues. After removal of 3 bases from V and 0 bases from J, the junction contained 7 bases not matched to a gene. Germline V gene data show CDR1 as GTSNPN and CDR2 as SVGIG (reference sequence). The CDR3 nucleotides are TGTGCCTGGAGCCCAGGACTAGCGGGAGGGTCTAGCACAGATACGCAGTATTTT. This translates into CAWSPGLAGGSSTDTQYF.

The chain employs TRBV5-6 and TRBJ1-1; 7 bases are shared with TRBD1. Germline trimming cut 4 bases from V and 0 bases from J; bases unmatched to any gene: 9. The CDR3 loop spans 16 amino acids. The germline gives CDR1 SGHDT, CDR2 YYEEEE. The CDR3: CASSLDGRGVNTEAFF. DNA for the CDR3: TGTGCCAGCAGCCTGGACGGCAGGGGGGTGAACACTGAAGCTTTCTTT.

This clone was observed a single time. V usage is TRBV6-5 and J usage is TRBJ1-6; TRBD1 matches 7 bases. J was trimmed by 14 bases and V by 0 bases; bases with no gene match: 7. The length of the CDR3 is 14 residues. Germline V gene data show CDR1 as MNHEY and CDR2 as SVGAGI. CDR3 amino acids: CASSYSSGGQALHF. The CDR3 DNA sequence: TGTGCCAGCAGTTACTCCTCAGGGGGTCAGGCCCTCCACTTT.

The gene calls are TRBV21-1 and TRBJ1-6; TRBD1 reflects the table's D call only, with no check against the DNA. TRBV21-1 is noted as a pseudogene. The CDR3 totals 13 residues. The DNA of the CDR3 is TGTGCCAGCAGCACTCGAGAGGGGGAACCCTTGAACTTT. Translating gives CASSTREGEPLNF.

The chain joins TRBV6-2 or TRBV6-3 to TRBJ2-5; possibly TRBD1 for D (6 bases). There are 14 residues in the CDR3. Germline V gene data show CDR1 as MNHEY and CDR2 as SVGEGT. The ends were cut back, 0 bases at V and 1 base at J, with 6 bases in the middle. CDR3 in DNA: TGTGCCAGCAGTTACTCGGACAGCCAAGAGACCCAGTACTTC. Encoded protein: CASSYSDSQETQYF.

This clone was observed a handful of times. V is TRBV6-1 and J is TRBJ2-7; D is unresolved. V lost 2 bases and J 3 bases, leaving 11 bases between the germline ends. The germline CDR1 and CDR2 sequences are MNHNS and SASEGT. This CDR3 has 14 residues. The CDR3 protein is CASSELEVLYEQYF. CDR3 DNA: TGTGCCAGCAGTGAATTAGAGGTTCTCTACGAGCAGTACTTC.

This chain uses TRBV6-2 or TRBV6-3 with TRBJ2-7; 9 nucleotides align to TRBD2. The CDR3 runs 15 residues. Losses at the gene ends were 6 bases for V and 2 bases for J; bases not matched to a gene: 8. CDR1 is MNHEY and CDR2 is SVGEGT in the germline V gene. Here the CDR3 reads CASSQTSGQTYEQYF. In nucleotides, the CDR3 is TGTGCCAGCAGCCAGACTAGCGGCCAGACCTACGAGCAGTACTTC.

The chain uses TRBV10-3 and TRBJ2-3, with 8 bases fitting TRBD2. The CDR3 extends over 15 amino acids. V gave up 8 bases and J gave up 4 bases; unmatched junction bases: 11. Germline V gives CDR1 ENHRY, CDR2 SYGVKD. The CDR3 DNA reads as TGTGCCATCGGACACAAGCGGGAGTTGGCAGATACGCAGTATTTT. Translation: CAIGHKRELADTQYF.